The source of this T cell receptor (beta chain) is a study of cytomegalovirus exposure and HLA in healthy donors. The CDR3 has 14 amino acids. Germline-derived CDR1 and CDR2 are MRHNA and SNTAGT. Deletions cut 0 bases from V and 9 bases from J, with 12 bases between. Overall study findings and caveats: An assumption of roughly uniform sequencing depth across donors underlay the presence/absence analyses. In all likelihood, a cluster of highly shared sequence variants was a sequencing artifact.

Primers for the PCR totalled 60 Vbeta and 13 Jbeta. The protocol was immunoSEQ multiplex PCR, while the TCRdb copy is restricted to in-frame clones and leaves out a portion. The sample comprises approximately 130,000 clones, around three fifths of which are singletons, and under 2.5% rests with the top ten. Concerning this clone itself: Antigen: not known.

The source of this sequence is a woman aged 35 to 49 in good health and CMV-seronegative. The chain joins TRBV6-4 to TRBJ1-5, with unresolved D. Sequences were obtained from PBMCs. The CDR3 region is CASSDSAGVPPQHF. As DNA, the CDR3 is TGTGCCAGCAGTGACTCGGCGGGCGTACCGCCCCAGCATTTT.